Each of the 4 T cell receptor beta chains below was sequenced from the same sample in a study of CD8 T cells in Susac syndrome. Random hexamers served to reverse transcribe about 0.45 to 1 ug RNA. TCRdb processed the immunoSEQ multiplex PCR reads anew with MiXCR; each CDR3 protein has one entry. The repertoire consists of hundreds of thousands of distinct CDR3 sequences, with 80% to 95% occurring once and the leading ten covering around 0.07%. Sample: CD4+ T cells from PBMCs. All receptors come from a human donor with multiple sclerosis.

The V gene is TRBV19, the J gene TRBJ2-3, with TRBD2 as a possible D gene (5 bases). Germline lookup yields CDR1 LNHDA and CDR2 SQIVND (reference sequence). The V end was cut by 3 bases, the J end by 3 bases, with 10 bases between. The CDR3 is 14 residues long. In DNA form, the CDR3 reads TGTGCCAGTAGTATCGGACTGGGGACAGATACGCAGTATTTT. Protein: CASSIGLGTDTQYF.

CDR3 protein: CASSQPSGGNEQFF. CDR3 nucleotide sequence: TGCGCCAGCAGCCAGCCCTCCGGAGGGAATGAGCAGTTCTTC. The V call is TRBV4-1, the J call TRBJ2-1; the D gene is possibly TRBD2 (6 bases). The CDR3 is made up of 14 amino acids. The V and J ends lost 3 bases and 7 bases respectively, with 13 bases between them. Germline loops: CDR1 MGHRA, CDR2 YSYEKL.

The V gene is TRBV4-2, the J gene TRBJ1-1, with a weak D call TRBD1 (5 bases). The germline gives CDR1 LGHNA, CDR2 YNFKEQ. V was cut by 0 bases and J by 2 bases, with 10 bases left in between. The CDR3 has 15 residues. CDR3 nucleotides: TGTGCCAGCAGCCAAGATTGGGGCAGCAACACTGAAGCTTTCTTT. The encoded protein is CASSQDWGSNTEAFF.

A single count supports this clonotype. This chain connects TRBV5-1 to TRBJ2-1; D not resolved. This CDR3 is 14 amino acids long. Germline V gene lookup returns CDR1 SGHRS and CDR2 YFSETQ. Trimming removed 3 bases from V and 0 bases from J, with 7 bases in between. The CDR3 protein is CASSWSSSYNEQFF. The CDR3 bases are TGCGCCAGCAGCTGGTCTAGCTCCTACAATGAGCAGTTCTTC.